This TCR beta chain was sequenced for a study of cytomegalovirus exposure and HLA in healthy donors. The study ran its PCR with 60 Vbeta and 13 Jbeta primers. The protocol was immunoSEQ multiplex PCR, while the TCRdb copy is restricted to in-frame clones and leaves out a portion. The sample shows over 150,000 clones, around 77% of them seen only once. Points from the study as a whole: Presence/absence analyses treated sequencing depth as roughly uniform across donors. As a later analysis showed, a missense DCLRE1C variant was linked to trimming of TCR beta V- and J-genes. A later analysis appeared to link common viral pathogens to several of the most significant clusters.

V lost 10 bases to trimming and J lost 8 bases, with 21 bases between them. This CDR3 is 15 amino acids long. Germline V gene lookup returns CDR1 MNHNS and CDR2 SASEGT. In regard to this clone: Its target is unknown.

The source is a woman in her 30s in good health and CMV-seronegative. The chain uses TRBV6-1 and TRBJ1-6, with TRBD1 as a possible D gene (6 bases). Sequencing used PBMCs. The CDR3 DNA sequence: TGTGCCATCAAAGGGGGTTTGGTAATGGATTCACCCCTCCACTTT. It specifies CAIKGGLVMDSPLHF.